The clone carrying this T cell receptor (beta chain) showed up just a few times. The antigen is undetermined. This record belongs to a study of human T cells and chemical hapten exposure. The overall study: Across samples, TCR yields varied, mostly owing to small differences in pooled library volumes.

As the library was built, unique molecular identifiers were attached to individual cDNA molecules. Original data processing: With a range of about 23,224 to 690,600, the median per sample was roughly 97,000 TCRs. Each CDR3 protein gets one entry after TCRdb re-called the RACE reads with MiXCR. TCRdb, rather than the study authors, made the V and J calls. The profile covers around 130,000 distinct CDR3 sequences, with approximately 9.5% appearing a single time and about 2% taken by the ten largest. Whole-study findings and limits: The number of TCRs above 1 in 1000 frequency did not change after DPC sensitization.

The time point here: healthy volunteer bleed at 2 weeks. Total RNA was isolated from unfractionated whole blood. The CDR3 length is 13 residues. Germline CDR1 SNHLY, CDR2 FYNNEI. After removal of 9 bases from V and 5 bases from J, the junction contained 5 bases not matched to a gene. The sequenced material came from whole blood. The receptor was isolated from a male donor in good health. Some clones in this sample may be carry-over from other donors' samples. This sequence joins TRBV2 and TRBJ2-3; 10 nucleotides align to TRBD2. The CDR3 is CARAAGGRDTQYF. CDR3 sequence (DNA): TGTGCCAGAGCAGCGGGAGGGCGAGATACGCAGTATTTT.